Here is one T cell receptor (beta chain) with its context. The antigen is unknown. The same CDR3 arises from other DNA sequences in this sample as well. These data are taken from a study of OX40 agonist ivuxolimab in advanced cancers. Study background: Patients were dosed intravenously with ivuxolimab at 0.01 to 10 mg/kg every 2 weeks. Partial responses, seen in three patients, involved one hepatocellular carcinoma and two cutaneous melanomas. Findings and limits, study-wide: Low clonal expansion, among the lowest seen, marked partial responders at 0.1-3.0 mg/kg. CD8+ T cells averaged more expanded clones than CD4+.

Using immunoSEQ multiplex PCR, the repertoire was profiled, and TCRdb retains in-frame clones only, with some absent. The sample holds tens of thousands of clones, over 75% seen once. This CDR3 comprises 15 residues. V shed 5 bases and J shed 6 bases, with 17 bases lying between them. CDR1 is MDHEN, CDR2 SYDVKM, per germline. This TCR was recovered from an adult with an advanced solid tumor such as melanoma, head and neck, liver or kidney cancer. The chain carries TRBV28 and TRBJ1-5; tentative D call: TRBD1 (6 bases). Specimen: CD4+ or CD8+ T cells sorted from blood, collected in a trial of the OX40 agonist ivuxolimab. The CDR3 loop is CASSLLGGNGQPQHF. The CDR3 nucleotides read TGTGCCAGCAGTCTCCTCGGGGGCAACGGTCAGCCCCAGCATTTT. Filled out from reference TRBV28 and TRBJ1-5, the complete variable domain reads DVKVTQSSRYLVKRTGEKVFLECVQDMDHENMFWYRQDPGLGLRLIYFSYDVKMKEKGDIPEGYSVSREKKERFSLILESASTNQTSMYLCASSLLGGNGQPQHFGDGTRLSIL.